The entry that follows covers one T cell receptor beta chain sequence. Its antigen remains unknown. Partitioning of CD4+ cells yielded a CD45RA+ naive subset and a CD45RA-negative memory subset. The data derive from a study of shared clonotypes between healthy human individuals. Study-wide context: Each donor had three CD4 naive, three CD4 memory, two CD8 naive and one CD8 memory plate. Study conclusions and caveats: Rarefaction curves obtained for sorted subsets showed sequencing incomplete despite large depth. A few donors shared around 5.2% of their naive CD4 clonotypes.

Generated by immunoSEQ multiplex PCR, the TCRdb table keeps only in-frame clones and is missing some. This table has over 700,000 clones, approximately 72% appearing once. Looked up from germline, CDR1 is SEHNR and CDR2 is FQNEAQ (reference sequence). The CDR3 is made up of 12 amino acids. The ends lost 5 bases at V and 7 bases at J; junction bases unmatched: 3. The sample consisted of memory CD4+ T cells sorted from blood. The subset denotes: CD45RA-negative fraction. The chain couples TRBV7-9 to TRBJ2-7; TRBD1 aligns across 9 bases. The sequence derives from a woman aged 30 to 39 in good health. The CDR3 nucleotides read TGTGCCAGCAGCCCCGGACAGGGGGAGCAGTACTTC. Its protein is CASSPGQGEQYF.